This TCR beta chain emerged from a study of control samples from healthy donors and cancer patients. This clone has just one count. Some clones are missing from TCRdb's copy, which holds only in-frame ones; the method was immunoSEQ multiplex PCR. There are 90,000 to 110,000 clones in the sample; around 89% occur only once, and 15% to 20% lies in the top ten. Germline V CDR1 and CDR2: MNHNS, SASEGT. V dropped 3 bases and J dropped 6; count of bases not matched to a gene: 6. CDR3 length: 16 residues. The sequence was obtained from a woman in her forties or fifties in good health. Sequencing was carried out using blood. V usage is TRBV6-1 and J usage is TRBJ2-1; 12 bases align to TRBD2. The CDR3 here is CASSDFPSGGANEQFF. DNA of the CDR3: TGTGCCAGCAGTGATTTCCCTAGCGGGGGGGCCAATGAGCAGTTCTTC.